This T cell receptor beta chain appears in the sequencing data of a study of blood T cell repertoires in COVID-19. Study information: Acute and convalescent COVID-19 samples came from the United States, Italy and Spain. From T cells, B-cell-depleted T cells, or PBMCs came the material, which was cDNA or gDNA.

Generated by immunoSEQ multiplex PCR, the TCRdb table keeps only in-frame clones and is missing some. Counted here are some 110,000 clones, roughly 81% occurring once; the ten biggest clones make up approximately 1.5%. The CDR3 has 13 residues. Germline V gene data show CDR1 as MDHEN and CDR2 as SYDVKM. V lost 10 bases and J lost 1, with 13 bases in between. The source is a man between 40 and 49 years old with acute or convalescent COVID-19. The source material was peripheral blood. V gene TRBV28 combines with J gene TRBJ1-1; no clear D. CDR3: CAIRRRPNTEAFF. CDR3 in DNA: TGTGCCATCCGCCGCAGGCCGAACACTGAAGCTTTCTTT.